The rows below give T cell receptor beta chains drawn from one sample of a study of T cells after yellow fever vaccination. TCRdb reprocessed the 5' RACE reads via MiXCR and lists one record per CDR3 protein. The sample lists hundreds of thousands of distinct CDR3 sequences, roughly an eighth seen once, with 15% in the top ten. This specimen consisted of PBMCs, obtained on the day of the yellow fever booster vaccination. The source of these receptors is a man aged 30 to 39 who received the YFV17D yellow fever vaccine. Both conserved end residues are part of each CDR3. D genes are given only for firm matches. Size is stated for part of the rows, as once, few or many counts, or as a class when the clone is expanded.

NA	few	TRBV2	TRBJ2-1	CASSAGGAYNEQFF	TGTGCCAGCAGTGCCGGAGGGGCCTACAATGAGCAGTTCTTC
NA	few	TRBV20-1	TRBJ2-7	CSAKAGRGEQYF	TGCAGTGCCAAGGCGGGAAGGGGCGAGCAGTACTTC
NA	few	TRBV20-1	TRBJ2-3	CSAYRDVTDTQYF	TGCAGTGCTTACCGGGACGTCACAGATACGCAGTATTTT
NA	NA	TRBV5-1	TRBJ1-1	CASSLGPREPEAFF	TGCGCCAGCAGCTTGGGCCCCAGGGAACCTGAAGCTTTCTTT
NA	NA	TRBV18	TRBJ2-5	CASSPRFAETQYF	TGTGCCAGCTCACCACGCTTCGCGGAGACCCAGTACTTC
TRBD2	few	TRBV20-1	TRBJ2-1	CSARVNVGRDEQFF	TGCAGTGCTAGAGTGAACGTAGGGAGGGATGAGCAGTTCTTC
TRBD2	few	TRBV10-1	TRBJ2-5	CASPNAGEEETQYF	TGCGCCAGCCCCAATGCGGGAGAGGAGGAGACCCAGTACTTC
NA	many	TRBV7-2	TRBJ2-3	CASSLVAATDTQYF	TGTGCCAGCAGCTTAGTCGCGGCCACAGATACGCAGTATTTT
TRBD1	NA	TRBV19	TRBJ2-1	CATRAGQGGNEQFF	TGTGCCACTAGGGCGGGACAGGGAGGCAATGAGCAGTTCTTC
NA	few	TRBV18	TRBJ2-4	CASSPPVGSEAKNIQYF	TGTGCCAGCTCACCACCGGTTGGGTCCGAGGCCAAAAACATTCAGTACTTC
NA	medium-sized	TRBV18	TRBJ2-3	CASSRGDPGGTDTQYF	TGTGCCAGCTCACGCGGGGACCCGGGGGGCACAGATACGCAGTATTTT
NA	NA	TRBV3-1	TRBJ1-5	CASSQARDGNQPQHF	TGTGCCAGCAGCCAAGCTAGGGATGGCAATCAGCCCCAGCATTTT
NA	NA	TRBV28	TRBJ1-4	CASSRAPTNEKKFF	TGTGCCAGCAGCCGGGCACCAACTAATGAAAAAAAGTTTTTT
TRBD2	NA	TRBV2	TRBJ2-2	CASSSPGLAGVAGELFF	TGTGCCAGCAGTTCACCGGGACTAGCGGGAGTAGCAGGGGAGCTGTTTTTT
TRBD1	once	TRBV10-2	TRBJ2-1	CASSASDRGGGINEQFF	TGCGCCAGCAGTGCGTCTGACAGGGGCGGTGGGATAAATGAGCAGTTCTTC
TRBD2	few	TRBV20-1	TRBJ2-1	CSASAGVRNEQFF	TGCAGTGCTAGCGCGGGAGTGAGGAATGAGCAGTTCTTC
NA	NA	TRBV21-1	TRBJ1-1	CASRVKGGQERIGCLWAFF	TGTGCCAGCAGGGTCAAAGGGGGACAGGAGAGGATCGGGTGCCTTTGGGCTTTCTTT
TRBD2	few	TRBV2	TRBJ2-3	CASTGTRGPDTQYF	TGTGCCAGCACCGGGACTAGGGGCCCAGATACGCAGTATTTT
NA	NA	TRBV7-6	TRBJ2-5	CASSKVVGHRQETQYF	TGTGCCAGCAGCAAAGTAGTGGGACACAGACAAGAGACCCAGTACTTC
TRBD1	many	TRBV20-1	TRBJ1-6	CSAVLQGQDSSPLHF	TGCAGTGCTGTACTACAGGGGCAAGATTCTTCACCCCTCCACTTT
NA	few	TRBV5-5	TRBJ2-1	CASSFSRGEQFF	TGTGCCAGCAGCTTTTCGCGCGGTGAGCAGTTCTTC
NA	many	TRBV20-1	TRBJ1-2	CSAREDYGYTF	TGCAGTGCTAGAGAAGACTATGGCTACACCTTC
TRBD2	many	TRBV12-3/TRBV12-4	TRBJ2-3	CATERDTDTQYF	TGTGCCACCGAGCGGGACACAGATACGCAGTATTTT
NA	few	TRBV9	TRBJ2-7	CASSVGGADVSEQYF	TGTGCCAGCAGCGTAGGTGGGGCGGATGTCTCCGAGCAGTACTTC
TRBD2	few	TRBV11-2	TRBJ2-3	CASSPPRGLAELSTDTQYF	TGTGCCAGCAGCCCGCCCCGGGGACTAGCAGAACTTAGCACAGATACGCAGTATTTT
NA	few	TRBV13	TRBJ1-1	CASSLGLRQGEAFF	TGTGCCAGCAGCTTAGGCCTCCGCCAGGGTGAAGCTTTCTTT
NA	few	TRBV12-3/TRBV12-4	TRBJ2-3	CASGWDVTDTQYF	TGTGCCAGCGGGTGGGACGTCACAGATACGCAGTATTTT
TRBD2	few	TRBV20-1	TRBJ2-7	CSAFAGLAGPYEQYF	TGCAGTGCTTTCGCCGGACTAGCGGGGCCCTACGAGCAGTACTTC
TRBD2	many	TRBV20-1	TRBJ2-3	CSAIDLTSTRPDTQYF	TGCAGTGCTATCGACCTGACTAGCACGAGACCAGATACGCAGTATTTT
TRBD2	NA	TRBV6-1	TRBJ2-7	CASQTSGRRYEQYF	TGTGCCAGCCAAACCAGCGGGAGGCGTTACGAGCAGTACTTC
NA	NA	TRBV5-5	TRBJ2-5	CASSFPGAHQETQYF	TGTGCCAGCAGCTTCCCAGGGGCACACCAGGAGACCCAGTACTTC
NA	NA	TRBV6-5	TRBJ2-7	CASSSLAGEQYF	TGTGCCAGCAGCAGCCTAGCTGGGGAGCAGTACTTC
TRBD1	NA	TRBV18	TRBJ1-1	CASEPAGTGGVTEAFF	TGTGCCAGCGAACCAGCAGGGACAGGGGGGGTGACTGAAGCTTTCTTT
NA	many	TRBV4-3	TRBJ2-4	CASSQDRQRNIQYF	TGCGCCAGCAGCCAAGATCGGCAGAGAAACATTCAGTACTTC
NA	NA	TRBV6-5	TRBJ1-1	CASSYSAVYLGEAFF	TGTGCCAGCAGTTACTCGGCAGTCTACTTGGGTGAAGCTTTCTTT
NA	many	TRBV20-1	TRBJ2-2	CSARHGDTGELFF	TGCAGTGCTAGACATGGGGACACCGGGGAGCTGTTTTTT
TRBD1	few	TRBV27	TRBJ2-2	CASSSQGALLGELFF	TGTGCCAGCAGTTCGCAGGGGGCATTACTCGGGGAGCTGTTTTTT
NA	few	TRBV30	TRBJ1-1	CAWSAVNSEAFF	TGTGCCTGGAGTGCTGTAAATTCTGAAGCTTTCTTT
TRBD1	NA	TRBV4-2	TRBJ1-2	CASSQPGQDVYGYTF	TGTGCCAGCAGCCAACCGGGACAGGACGTCTATGGCTACACCTTC